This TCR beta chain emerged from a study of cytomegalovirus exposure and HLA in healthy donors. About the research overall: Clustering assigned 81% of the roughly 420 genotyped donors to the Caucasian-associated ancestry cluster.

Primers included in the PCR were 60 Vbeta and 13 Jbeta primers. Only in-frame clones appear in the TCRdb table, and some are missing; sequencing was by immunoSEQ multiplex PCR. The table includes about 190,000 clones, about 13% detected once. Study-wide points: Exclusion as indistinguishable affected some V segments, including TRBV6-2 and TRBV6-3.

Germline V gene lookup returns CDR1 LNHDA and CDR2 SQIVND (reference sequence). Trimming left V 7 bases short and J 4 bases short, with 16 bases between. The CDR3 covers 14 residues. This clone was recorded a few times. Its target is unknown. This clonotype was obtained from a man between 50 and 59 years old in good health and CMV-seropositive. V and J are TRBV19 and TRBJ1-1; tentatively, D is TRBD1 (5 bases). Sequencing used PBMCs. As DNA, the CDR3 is TGTGCCAGTACCGACAGTAGAAGGTTCACTGAAGCTTTCTTT. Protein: CASTDSRRFTEAFF.